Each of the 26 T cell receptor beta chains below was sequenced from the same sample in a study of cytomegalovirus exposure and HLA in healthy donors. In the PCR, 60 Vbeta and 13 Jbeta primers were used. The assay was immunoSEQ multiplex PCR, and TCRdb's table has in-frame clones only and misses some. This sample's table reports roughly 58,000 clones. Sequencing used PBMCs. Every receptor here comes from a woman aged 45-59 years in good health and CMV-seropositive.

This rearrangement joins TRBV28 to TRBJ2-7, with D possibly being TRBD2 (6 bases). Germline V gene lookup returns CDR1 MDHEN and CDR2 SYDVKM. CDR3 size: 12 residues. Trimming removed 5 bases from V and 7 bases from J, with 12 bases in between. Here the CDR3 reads CASSLWRGEQYF. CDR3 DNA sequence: TGTGCCAGCAGTCTTTGGCGGGGAGAGCAGTACTTC.

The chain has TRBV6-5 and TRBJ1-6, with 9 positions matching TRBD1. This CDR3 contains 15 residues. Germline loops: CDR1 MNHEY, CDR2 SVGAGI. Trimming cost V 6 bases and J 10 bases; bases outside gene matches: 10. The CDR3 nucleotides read TGTGCCAGCAGGTCCGGGACAGGGAGAAGGTCACCCCTCCACTTT. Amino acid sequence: CASRSGTGRRSPLHF.

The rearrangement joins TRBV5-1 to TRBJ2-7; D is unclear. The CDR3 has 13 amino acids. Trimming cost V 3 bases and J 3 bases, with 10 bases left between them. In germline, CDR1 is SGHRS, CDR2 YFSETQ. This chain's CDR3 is CASSSIDNYEQYF. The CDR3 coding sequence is TGCGCCAGCAGCTCGATCGACAACTACGAGCAGTACTTC.

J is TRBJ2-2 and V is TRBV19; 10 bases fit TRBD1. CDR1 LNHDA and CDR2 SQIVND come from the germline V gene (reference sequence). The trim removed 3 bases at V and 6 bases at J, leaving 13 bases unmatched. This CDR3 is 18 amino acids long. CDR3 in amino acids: CASSIAMIGQGVSGELFF. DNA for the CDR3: TGTGCCAGTAGTATCGCTATGATCGGACAGGGGGTGTCCGGGGAGCTGTTTTTT.

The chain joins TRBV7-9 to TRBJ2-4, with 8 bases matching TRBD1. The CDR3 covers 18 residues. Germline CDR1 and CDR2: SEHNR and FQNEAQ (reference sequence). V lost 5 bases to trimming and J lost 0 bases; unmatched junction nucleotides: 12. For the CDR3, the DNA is TGTGCCAGCAGCATAGGAACCGGACAGGGCGTAGCCAAAAACATTCAGTACTTC. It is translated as CASSIGTGQGVAKNIQYF.

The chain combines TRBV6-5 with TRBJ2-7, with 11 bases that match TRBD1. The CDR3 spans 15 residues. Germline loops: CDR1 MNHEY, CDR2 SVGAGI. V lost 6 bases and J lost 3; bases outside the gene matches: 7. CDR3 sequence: CASRPRDRGYYEQYF. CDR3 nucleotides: TGTGCCAGCAGACCCAGGGACAGGGGGTACTACGAGCAGTACTTC.

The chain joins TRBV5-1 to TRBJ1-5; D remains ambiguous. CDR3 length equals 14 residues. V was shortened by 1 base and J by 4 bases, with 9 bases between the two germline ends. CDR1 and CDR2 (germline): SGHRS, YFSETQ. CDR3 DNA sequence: TGCGCCAGCAGCTTGAACAGTGAAAATCAGCCCCAGCATTTT. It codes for CASSLNSENQPQHF.

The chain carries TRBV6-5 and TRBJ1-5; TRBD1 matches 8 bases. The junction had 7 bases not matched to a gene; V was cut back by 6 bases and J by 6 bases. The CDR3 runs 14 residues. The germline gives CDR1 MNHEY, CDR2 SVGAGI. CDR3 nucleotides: TGTGCCAGCAGAGCATGGACAGGGACTCAGCCCCAGCATTTT. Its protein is CASRAWTGTQPQHF.

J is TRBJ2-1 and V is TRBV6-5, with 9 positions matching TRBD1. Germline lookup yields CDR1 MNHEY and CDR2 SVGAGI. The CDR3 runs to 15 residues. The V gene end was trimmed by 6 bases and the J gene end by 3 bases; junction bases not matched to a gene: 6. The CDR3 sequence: CASRSDRGSYNEQFF. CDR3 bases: TGTGCCAGCAGATCCGACAGGGGGAGCTACAATGAGCAGTTCTTC.

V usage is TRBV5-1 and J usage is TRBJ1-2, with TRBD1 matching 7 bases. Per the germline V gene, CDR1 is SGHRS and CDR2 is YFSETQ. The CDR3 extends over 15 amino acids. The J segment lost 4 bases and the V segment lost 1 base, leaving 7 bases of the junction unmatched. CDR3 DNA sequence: TGCGCCAGCAGCTTGACCACAGGGGATAGCTATGGCTACACCTTC. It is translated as CASSLTTGDSYGYTF.

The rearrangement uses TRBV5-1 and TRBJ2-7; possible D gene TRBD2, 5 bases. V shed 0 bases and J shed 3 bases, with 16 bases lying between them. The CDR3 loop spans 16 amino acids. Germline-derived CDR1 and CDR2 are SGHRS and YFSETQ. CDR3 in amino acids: CASSLAGINGNYEQYF. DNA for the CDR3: TGCGCCAGCAGCTTGGCGGGAATTAACGGGAACTACGAGCAGTACTTC. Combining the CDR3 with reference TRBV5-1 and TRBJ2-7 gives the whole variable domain KAGVTQTPRYLIKTRGQQVTLSCSPISGHRSVSWYQQTPGQGLQFLFEYFSETQRNKGNFPGRFSGRQFSNSRSEMNVSTLELGDSALYLCASSLAGINGNYEQYFGPGTRLTVT.

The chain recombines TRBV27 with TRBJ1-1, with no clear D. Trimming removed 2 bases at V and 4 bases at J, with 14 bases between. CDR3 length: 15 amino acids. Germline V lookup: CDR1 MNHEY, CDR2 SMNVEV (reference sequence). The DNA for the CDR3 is TGTGCCAGCAGTTTACTATCACGAGGCGGCACTGAAGCTTTCTTT. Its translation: CASSLLSRGGTEAFF.

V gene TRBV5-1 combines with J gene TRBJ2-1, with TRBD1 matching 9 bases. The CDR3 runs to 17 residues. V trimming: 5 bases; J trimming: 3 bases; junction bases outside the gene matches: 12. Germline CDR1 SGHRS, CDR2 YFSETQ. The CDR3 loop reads CASRRNAGTGIYNEQFF. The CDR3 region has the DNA TGCGCCAGCAGGCGTAATGCCGGGACAGGGATCTACAATGAGCAGTTCTTC. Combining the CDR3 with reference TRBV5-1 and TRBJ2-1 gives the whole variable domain KAGVTQTPRYLIKTRGQQVTLSCSPISGHRSVSWYQQTPGQGLQFLFEYFSETQRNKGNFPGRFSGRQFSNSRSEMNVSTLELGDSALYLCASRRNAGTGIYNEQFFGPGTRLTVL.

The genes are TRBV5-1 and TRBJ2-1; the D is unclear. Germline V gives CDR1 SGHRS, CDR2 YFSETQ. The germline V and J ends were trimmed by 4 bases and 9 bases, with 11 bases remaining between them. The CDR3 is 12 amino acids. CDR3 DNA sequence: TGCGCCAGCAGCCAGTCTCCTCTTGAGCAGTTCTTC. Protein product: CASSQSPLEQFF. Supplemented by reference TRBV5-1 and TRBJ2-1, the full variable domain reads KAGVTQTPRYLIKTRGQQVTLSCSPISGHRSVSWYQQTPGQGLQFLFEYFSETQRNKGNFPGRFSGRQFSNSRSEMNVSTLELGDSALYLCASSQSPLEQFFGPGTRLTVL.

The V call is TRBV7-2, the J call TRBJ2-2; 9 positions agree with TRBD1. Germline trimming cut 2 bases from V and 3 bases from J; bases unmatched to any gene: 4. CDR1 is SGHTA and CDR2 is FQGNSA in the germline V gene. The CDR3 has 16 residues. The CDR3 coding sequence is TGTGCCAGCAGCTTAACAGGGGGCAGAGACACCGGGGAGCTGTTTTTT. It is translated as CASSLTGGRDTGELFF.

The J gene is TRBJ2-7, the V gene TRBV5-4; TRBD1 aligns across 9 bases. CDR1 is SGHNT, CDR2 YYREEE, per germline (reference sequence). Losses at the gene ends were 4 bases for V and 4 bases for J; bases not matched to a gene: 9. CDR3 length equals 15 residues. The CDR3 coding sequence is TGTGCCAGCAGCACCCCCGGGACAGGGAGATACGAGCAGTACTTC. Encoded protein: CASSTPGTGRYEQYF.

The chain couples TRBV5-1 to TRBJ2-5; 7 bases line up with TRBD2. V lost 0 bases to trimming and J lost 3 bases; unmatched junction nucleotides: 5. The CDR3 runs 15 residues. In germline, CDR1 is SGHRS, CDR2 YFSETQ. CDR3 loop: CASSLVASGKETQYF. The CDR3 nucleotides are TGCGCCAGCAGCTTGGTGGCTAGCGGTAAAGAGACCCAGTACTTC.

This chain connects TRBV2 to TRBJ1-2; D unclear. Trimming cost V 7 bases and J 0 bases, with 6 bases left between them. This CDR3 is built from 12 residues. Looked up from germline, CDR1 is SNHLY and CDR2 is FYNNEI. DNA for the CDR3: TGTGCCAGCACGGACTCTAACTATGGCTACACCTTC. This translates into CASTDSNYGYTF.

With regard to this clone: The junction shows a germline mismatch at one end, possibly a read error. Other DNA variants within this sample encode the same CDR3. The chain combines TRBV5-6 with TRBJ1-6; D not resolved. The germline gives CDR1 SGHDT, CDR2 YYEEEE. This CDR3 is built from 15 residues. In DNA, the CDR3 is TGCGCCAGCAGCTTGGCGCCCAGTAGCTCCTCACCCCTCCACTTT. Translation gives CASSLAPSSSSPLHF.

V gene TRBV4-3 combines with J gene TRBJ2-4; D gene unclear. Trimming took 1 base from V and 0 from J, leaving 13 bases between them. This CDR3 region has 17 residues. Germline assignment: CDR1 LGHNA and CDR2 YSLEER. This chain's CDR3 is CASSQGVAGLAKNIQYF. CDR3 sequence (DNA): TGCGCCAGCAGCCAAGGAGTAGCCGGTCTAGCCAAAAACATTCAGTACTTC.

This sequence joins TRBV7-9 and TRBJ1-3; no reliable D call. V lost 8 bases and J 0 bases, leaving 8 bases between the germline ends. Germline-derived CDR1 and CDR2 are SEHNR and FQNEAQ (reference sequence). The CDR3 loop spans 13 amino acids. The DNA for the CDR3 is TGTGCCAGCCGAGTGAACTCTGGAAACACCATATATTTT. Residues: CASRVNSGNTIYF.

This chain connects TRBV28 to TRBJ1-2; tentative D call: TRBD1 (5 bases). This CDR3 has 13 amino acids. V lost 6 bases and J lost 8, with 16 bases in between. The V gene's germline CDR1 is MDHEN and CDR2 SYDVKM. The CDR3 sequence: CASSLDRITGYTF. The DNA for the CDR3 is TGTGCCAGCAGCCTCGACAGAATTACCGGCTACACCTTC.

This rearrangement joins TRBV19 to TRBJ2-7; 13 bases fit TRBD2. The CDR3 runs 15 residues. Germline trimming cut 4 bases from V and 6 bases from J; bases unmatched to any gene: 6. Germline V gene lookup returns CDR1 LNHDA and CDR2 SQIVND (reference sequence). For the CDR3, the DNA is TGTGCCAGTAGTAGCGGGACTAGCGGGAAAGTCGAGCAGTACTTC. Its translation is CASSSGTSGKVEQYF.

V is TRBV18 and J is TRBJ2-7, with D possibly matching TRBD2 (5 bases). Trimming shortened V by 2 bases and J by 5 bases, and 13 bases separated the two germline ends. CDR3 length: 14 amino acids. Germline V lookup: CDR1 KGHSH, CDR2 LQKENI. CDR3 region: CASSPVGVVNEQYF. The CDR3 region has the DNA TGTGCCAGCTCACCAGTCGGGGTTGTGAACGAGCAGTACTTC. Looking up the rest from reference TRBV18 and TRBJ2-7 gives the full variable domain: NAGVMQNPRHLVRRRGQEARLRCSPMKGHSHVYWYRQLPEEGLKFMVYLQKENIIDESGMPKERFSAEFPKEGPSILRIQQVVRGDSAAYFCASSPVGVVNEQYFGPGTRLTVT.

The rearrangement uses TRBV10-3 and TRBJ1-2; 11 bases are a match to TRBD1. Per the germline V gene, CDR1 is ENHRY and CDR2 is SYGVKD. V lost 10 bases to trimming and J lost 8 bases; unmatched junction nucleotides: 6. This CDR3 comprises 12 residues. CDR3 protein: CATGQGAEGYTF. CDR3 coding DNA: TGTGCCACCGGACAGGGGGCCGAAGGCTACACCTTC.

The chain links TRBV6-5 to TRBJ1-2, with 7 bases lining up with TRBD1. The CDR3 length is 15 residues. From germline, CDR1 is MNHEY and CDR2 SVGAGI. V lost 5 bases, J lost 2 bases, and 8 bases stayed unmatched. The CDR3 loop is CASSDLGQTNYGYTF. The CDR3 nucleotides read TGTGCCAGCAGTGACTTGGGACAGACCAACTATGGCTACACCTTC.